This passage covers 3 T cell receptor beta chains from one sample sequenced in a study of T cells in Graves' hyperthyroidism and ophthalmopathy (dated by TCRdb to about 2019). The method behind the library was multiplex PCR. The run used an Illumina HiSeq 2000. The TCR beta CDR3 regions were amplified from the RNA transcripts. A first-round RT-PCR of the TCR CDR3 used the HTBI primer set with the Qiagen OneStep RT-PCR kit. TCRdb trimmed public reads at Q25 via fastp, called clones via MiXCR and kept in-frame beta chains. Merged by CDR3 protein, the rows form single entries marked with the most common genes and DNA. This sample has around 300,000 distinct CDR3 sequences in its table, and around 20% of those were observed once. The top ten clones comprise over 55% of the sample. What was sequenced was blood. These receptors originate from a man between 25 and 39 years old with Graves' ophthalmopathy.

The chain uses TRBV10-3 and TRBJ1-5, with D possibly matching TRBD1 (6 bases). Per germline, CDR1 ENHRY and CDR2 SYGVKD. The CDR3 consists of 16 residues. V was trimmed by 1 base and J by 4 bases, leaving 14 bases between them. Here the CDR3 reads CAISEYGVGANQPQHF. CDR3 nucleotides: TGTGCCATCAGTGAGTACGGGGTGGGGGCGAATCAGCCCCAGCATTTT.

This clonotype was seen more than once but under ten times. The chain recombines TRBV7-3 with TRBJ2-1; D is undetermined. Deletions cut 1 base from V and 8 bases from J, with 15 bases between. CDR3 size: 15 residues. CDR1 and CDR2 (germline): SGHTA, FQGTGA. The CDR3 DNA follows: TGTGCCAGCAGCTTAAAAAGGGTTGACTGGGATGAGCAGTTCTTC. Translation: CASSLKRVDWDEQFF.

This sequence joins TRBV3-1 and TRBJ2-4; D not certain. Per the germline V gene, CDR1 is LGHDT and CDR2 is YNNKEL (reference sequence). This CDR3 is built from 17 residues. V lost 0 bases and J lost 0, with 12 bases in between. CDR3 coding DNA: TGTGCCAGCAGCCAAGATTCGGTTGGTATAGCCAAAAACATTCAGTACTTC. Encoded protein: CASSQDSVGIAKNIQYF.